The 4 T cell receptor beta chains in this list originate from one sample, sequenced in a study of T cells expressing NK-cell markers (dated by TCRdb to between 2020 and 2021). Libraries were constructed by 5' RACE. The data were produced on an Illumina HiSeq 2000. TCRdb reprocessed the sequencing reads and holds a single record per CDR3 protein sequence, with no DNA. The data table for this sample lists hundreds of thousands of distinct CDR3 sequences. The ten largest account for approximately 3.6% of the sample. What was sequenced was blood T cells: a sorted CD56 or NKG2C T cell subset, CD4+ or CD8+ T cells, or bulk PBMC T cells (not recorded which). The source of these receptors is a man younger than 30 in good health. Donor details come from another sample of the same person, matched by shared clones.

The chain recombines TRBV4-3 with TRBJ2-1; TCRdb reports TRBD1, a call that lacks DNA to check it against. Germline V lookup: CDR1 LGHNA, CDR2 YSLEER. The CDR3 spans 19 residues. CDR3 region: CASSQDPGQGRAAANEQFF.

The V and J genes are TRBV2 and TRBJ2-1; TCRdb designates TRBD2, a call that cannot be tested without DNA. The CDR3 has 15 amino acids. Germline V CDR1 and CDR2: SNHLY, FYNNEI. This chain's CDR3 is CASSGGGLAHDEQFF.

The chain joins TRBV20-1 to TRBJ2-3; TCRdb's assignment of TRBD2 cannot be checked, as there is no DNA. Germline V lookup: CDR1 DFQATT, CDR2 SNEGSKA (reference sequence). This CDR3 has 17 residues. CDR3 protein: CSATGTSGRAGLNTQYF.

This rearrangement joins TRBV9 to TRBJ1-6. CDR3 length: 16 residues. Germline loops: CDR1 SGDLS, CDR2 YYNGEE. The CDR3 region is CASSMGLPTPESPLHF.